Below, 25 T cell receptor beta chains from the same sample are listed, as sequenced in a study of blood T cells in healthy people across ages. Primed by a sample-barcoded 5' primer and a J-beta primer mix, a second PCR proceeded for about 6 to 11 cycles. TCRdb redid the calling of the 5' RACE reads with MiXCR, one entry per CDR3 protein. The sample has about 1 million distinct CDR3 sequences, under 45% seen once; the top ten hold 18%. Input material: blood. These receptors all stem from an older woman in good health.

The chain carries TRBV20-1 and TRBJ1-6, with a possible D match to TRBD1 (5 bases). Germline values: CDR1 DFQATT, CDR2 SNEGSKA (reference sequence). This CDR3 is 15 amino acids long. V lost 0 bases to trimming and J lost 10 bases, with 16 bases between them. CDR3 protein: CSARDSAGRGSPLHF. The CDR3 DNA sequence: TGCAGTGCTAGAGATTCCGCAGGGCGAGGGTCACCCCTCCACTTT.

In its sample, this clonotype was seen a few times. The CDR3 nucleotides are TGTGCCAGCAGCCGGGGACAGAACCACTCCTACGAGCAGTACTTC. Translated, it gives CASSRGQNHSYEQYF. This chain links TRBV7-9 with TRBJ2-7, with 7 positions matching TRBD1. Germline lookup yields CDR1 SEHNR and CDR2 FQNEAQ (reference sequence). With V trimmed by 5 bases and J by 0 bases, 7 bases remained unmatched. The CDR3 length is 15 residues.

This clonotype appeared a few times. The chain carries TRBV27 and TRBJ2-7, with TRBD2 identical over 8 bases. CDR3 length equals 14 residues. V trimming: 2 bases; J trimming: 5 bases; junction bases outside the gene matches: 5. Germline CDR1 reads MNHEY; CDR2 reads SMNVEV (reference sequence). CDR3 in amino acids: CASSLSSGNHEQYF. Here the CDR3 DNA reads TGTGCCAGCAGTTTAAGTAGCGGGAACCACGAGCAGTACTTC.

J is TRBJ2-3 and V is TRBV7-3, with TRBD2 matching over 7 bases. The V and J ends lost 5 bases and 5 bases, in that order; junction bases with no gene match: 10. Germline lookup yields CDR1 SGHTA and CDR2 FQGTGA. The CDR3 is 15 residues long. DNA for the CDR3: TGTGCCAGCAGCCAAGGGGCTAGCGGCATAGATACGCAGTATTTT. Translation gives CASSQGASGIDTQYF.

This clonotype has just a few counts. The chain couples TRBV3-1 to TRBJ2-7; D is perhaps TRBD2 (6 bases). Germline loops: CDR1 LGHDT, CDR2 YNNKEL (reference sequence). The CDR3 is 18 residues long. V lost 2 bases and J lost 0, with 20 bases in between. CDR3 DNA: TGTGCCAGCAGCCAATCTTTGATTTCCTCCGGGAGCTCCTACGAGCAGTACTTC. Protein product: CASSQSLISSGSSYEQYF.

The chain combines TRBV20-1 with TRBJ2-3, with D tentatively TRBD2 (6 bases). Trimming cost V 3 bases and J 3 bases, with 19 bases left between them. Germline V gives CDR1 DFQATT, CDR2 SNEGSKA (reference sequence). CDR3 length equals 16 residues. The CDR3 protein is CSASLARMSGTDTQYF. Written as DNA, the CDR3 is TGCAGTGCTAGTCTTGCCCGCATGAGCGGGACAGATACGCAGTATTTT.

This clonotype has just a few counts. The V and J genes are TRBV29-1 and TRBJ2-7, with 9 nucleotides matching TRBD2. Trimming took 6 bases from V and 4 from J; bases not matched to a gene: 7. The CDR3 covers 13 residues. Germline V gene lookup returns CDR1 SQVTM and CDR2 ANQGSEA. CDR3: CSVDSGGRYEQYF. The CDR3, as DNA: TGCAGCGTAGATAGCGGGGGCAGGTACGAGCAGTACTTC.

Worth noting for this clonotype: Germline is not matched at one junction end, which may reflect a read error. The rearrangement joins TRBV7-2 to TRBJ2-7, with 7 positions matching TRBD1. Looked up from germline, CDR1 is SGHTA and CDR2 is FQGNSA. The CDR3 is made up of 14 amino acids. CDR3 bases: TGTGCCGGCAGCTCCGACAGGGTGGCCTACGAGCAGTACTTC. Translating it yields CAGSSDRVAYEQYF.

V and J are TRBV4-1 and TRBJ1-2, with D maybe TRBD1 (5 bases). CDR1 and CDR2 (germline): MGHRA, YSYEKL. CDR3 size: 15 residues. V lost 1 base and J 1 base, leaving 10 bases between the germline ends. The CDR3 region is CASSQGGGGNYGYTF. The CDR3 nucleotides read TGCGCCAGCAGCCAAGGGGGTGGGGGTAACTATGGCTACACCTTC.

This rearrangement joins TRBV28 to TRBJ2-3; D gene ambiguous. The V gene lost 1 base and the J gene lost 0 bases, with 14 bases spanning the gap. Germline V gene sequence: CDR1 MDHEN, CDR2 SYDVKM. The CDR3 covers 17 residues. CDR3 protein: CASSLSLFKSSTDTQYF. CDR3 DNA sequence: TGTGCCAGCAGTTTATCCCTCTTTAAGTCCAGCACAGATACGCAGTATTTT. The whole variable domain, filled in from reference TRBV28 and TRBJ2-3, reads DVKVTQSSRYLVKRTGEKVFLECVQDMDHENMFWYRQDPGLGLRLIYFSYDVKMKEKGDIPEGYSVSREKKERFSLILESASTNQTSMYLCASSLSLFKSSTDTQYFGPGTRLTVL.

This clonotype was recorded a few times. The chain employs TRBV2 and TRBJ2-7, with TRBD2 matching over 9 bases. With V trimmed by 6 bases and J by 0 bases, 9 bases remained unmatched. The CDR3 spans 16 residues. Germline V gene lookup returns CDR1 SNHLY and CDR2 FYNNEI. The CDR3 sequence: CASRARLAVNSYEQYF. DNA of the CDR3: TGTGCCAGCAGGGCACGACTAGCGGTGAACTCCTACGAGCAGTACTTC.

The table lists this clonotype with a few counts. The DNA of the CDR3 is TGTGCCAGCAGCCCGGGACTAGCGGAACTAGTCTACGAGCAGTACTTC. This codes for CASSPGLAELVYEQYF. V usage is TRBV5-6 and J usage is TRBJ2-7, with 11 bases lining up with TRBD2. Germline CDR1 is SGHDT and CDR2 is YYEEEE. The CDR3 spans 16 residues. V trimming: 4 bases; J trimming: 3 bases; junction bases outside the gene matches: 9.

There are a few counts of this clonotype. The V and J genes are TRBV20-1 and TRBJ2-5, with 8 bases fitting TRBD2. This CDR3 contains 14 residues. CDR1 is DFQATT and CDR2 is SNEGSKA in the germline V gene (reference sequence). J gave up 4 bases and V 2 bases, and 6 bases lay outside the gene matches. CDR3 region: CSARKRTSRETQYF. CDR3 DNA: TGCAGTGCTAGAAAGAGGACTAGCAGAGAGACCCAGTACTTC.

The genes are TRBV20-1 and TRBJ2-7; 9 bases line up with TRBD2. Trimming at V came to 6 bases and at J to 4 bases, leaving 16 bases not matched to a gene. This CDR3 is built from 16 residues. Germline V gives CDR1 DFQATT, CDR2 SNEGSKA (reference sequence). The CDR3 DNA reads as TGCAGTGCCGCCTCGGTTGGCGGGGGGGATCCATACGAGCAGTACTTC. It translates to CSAASVGGGDPYEQYF.

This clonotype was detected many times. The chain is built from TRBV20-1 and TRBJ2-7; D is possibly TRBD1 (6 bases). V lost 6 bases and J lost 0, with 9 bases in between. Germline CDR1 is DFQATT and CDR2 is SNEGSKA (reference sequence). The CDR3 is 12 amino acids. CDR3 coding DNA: TGCAGTGCCAGACAGGACTCCTACGAGCAGTACTTC. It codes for CSARQDSYEQYF.

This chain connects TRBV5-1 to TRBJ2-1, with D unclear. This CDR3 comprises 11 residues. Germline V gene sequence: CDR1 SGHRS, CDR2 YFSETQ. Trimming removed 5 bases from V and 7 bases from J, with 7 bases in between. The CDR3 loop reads CASRGPNEQFF. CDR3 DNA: TGCGCCAGCAGGGGCCCGAATGAGCAGTTCTTC.

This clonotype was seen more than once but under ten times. CDR3 sequence reads: CASSYYYEQYF. For the CDR3, the DNA is TGTGCCAGCAGCTACTACTACGAGCAGTACTTC. This sequence joins TRBV27 and TRBJ2-7; D is unclear. V shed 6 bases and J shed 3 bases, with 6 bases lying between them. Germline values: CDR1 MNHEY, CDR2 SMNVEV (reference sequence). The CDR3 covers 11 residues.

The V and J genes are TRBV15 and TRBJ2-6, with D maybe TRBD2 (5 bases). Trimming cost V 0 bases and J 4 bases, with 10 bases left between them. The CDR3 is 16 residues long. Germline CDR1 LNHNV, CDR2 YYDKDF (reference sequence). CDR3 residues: CATSRDDTGGANVLTF. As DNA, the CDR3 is TGTGCCACCAGCAGAGATGATACGGGAGGGGCCAACGTCCTGACTTTC.

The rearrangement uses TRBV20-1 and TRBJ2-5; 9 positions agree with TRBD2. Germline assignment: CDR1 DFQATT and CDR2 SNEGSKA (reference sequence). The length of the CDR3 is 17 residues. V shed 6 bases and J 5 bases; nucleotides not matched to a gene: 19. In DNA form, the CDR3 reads TGCAGTGCCACCCCAGCTTACGGCGGGAGGGCAGGGGAGACCCAGTACTTC. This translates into CSATPAYGGRAGETQYF.

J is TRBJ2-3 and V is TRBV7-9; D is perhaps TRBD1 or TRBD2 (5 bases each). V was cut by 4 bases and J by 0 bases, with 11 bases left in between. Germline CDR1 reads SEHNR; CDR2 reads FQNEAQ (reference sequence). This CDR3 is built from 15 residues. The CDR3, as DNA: TGTGCCAGCAGCTCGACAGCGGAAAGCACAGATACGCAGTATTTT. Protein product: CASSSTAESTDTQYF.

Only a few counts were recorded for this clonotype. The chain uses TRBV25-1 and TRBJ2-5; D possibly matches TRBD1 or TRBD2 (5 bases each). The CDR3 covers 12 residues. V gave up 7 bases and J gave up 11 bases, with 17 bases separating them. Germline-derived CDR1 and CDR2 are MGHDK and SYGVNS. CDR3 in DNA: TGTGCCAGCACCTTGAACGGGGCAGAGCAGTACTTC. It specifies CASTLNGAEQYF.

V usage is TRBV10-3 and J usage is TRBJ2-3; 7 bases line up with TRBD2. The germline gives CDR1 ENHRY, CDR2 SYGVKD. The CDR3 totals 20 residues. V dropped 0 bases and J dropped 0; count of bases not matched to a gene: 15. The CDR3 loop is CAISESDGGGVPKSTDTQYF. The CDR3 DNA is TGTGCCATCAGTGAGTCTGACGGCGGGGGTGTGCCTAAAAGCACAGATACGCAGTATTTT.

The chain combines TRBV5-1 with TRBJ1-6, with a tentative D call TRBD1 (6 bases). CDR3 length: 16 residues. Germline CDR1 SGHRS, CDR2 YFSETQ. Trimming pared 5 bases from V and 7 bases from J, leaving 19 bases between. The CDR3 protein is CASRLKDSLQNSPLHF. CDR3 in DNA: TGCGCCAGCAGACTCAAGGACAGCCTACAGAATTCACCCCTCCACTTT.

CDR3 sequence reads: CASSSLRTGGRTEAFF. The CDR3 DNA sequence: TGTGCCAGCAGCTCCCTCCGTACAGGGGGCAGGACTGAAGCTTTCTTT. The rearrangement joins TRBV7-2 to TRBJ1-1; 9 bases align to TRBD1. Germline V gene lookup returns CDR1 SGHTA and CDR2 FQGNSA. Trimming at V came to 4 bases and at J to 5 bases, leaving 11 bases not matched to a gene. The CDR3 is 16 amino acids.

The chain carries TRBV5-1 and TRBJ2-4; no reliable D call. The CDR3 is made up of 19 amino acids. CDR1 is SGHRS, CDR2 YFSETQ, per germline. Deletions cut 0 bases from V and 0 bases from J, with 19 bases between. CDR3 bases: TGCGCCAGCAGCTTGGATTTTCTGGGGTCGAATCTAGCCAAAAACATTCAGTACTTC. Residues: CASSLDFLGSNLAKNIQYF.